The present T cell receptor (beta chain) was sequenced within a study of CD8+ T cells in alopecia areata. Findings and limits, study-wide: Sequence data from scalp samples additionally include resident alphabeta T cells of normal skin.

V was cut by 0 bases and J by 2 bases, with 10 bases left in between. Per the germline V gene, CDR1 is LGHNA and CDR2 is YSLEER. The CDR3 runs to 16 residues. Notes on this clone: Its antigen is unknown.

Following RNA extraction, reverse transcription yielded cDNA that acted as the sequencing template. Here immunoSEQ multiplex PCR was the method, and the copy in TCRdb shows in-frame clones only, minus some. The table has over 150,000 clones, almost 65% seen once. The study team obtained lesional scalp punch biopsies and peripheral blood from alopecia areata patients. The V call is TRBV4-3, the J call TRBJ2-2; D is possibly TRBD1 (6 bases). The sample here was CD4+ T cells sorted from blood, taken at week 0. This TCR came from a human donor with alopecia areata. CDR3 sequence: CASSQDGDTNTGELFF. In DNA form, the CDR3 reads TGCGCCAGCAGCCAAGATGGGGACACCAACACCGGGGAGCTGTTTTTT.